The clone carrying this T cell receptor (beta chain) was found once. Antigen specificity is unknown. These data belong to a study of shared clonotypes between healthy human individuals. Across the whole study: Every donor yielded three CD4 naive, three CD4 memory, two CD8 naive and one CD8 memory plate. Overall study findings and caveats: Some clonotypes were shared by all four sorted-subset donors, while others were not shared. The non-shared ones had lower generation probabilities than the shared ones.

The table came from immunoSEQ multiplex PCR; TCRdb's copy has only in-frame clones and leaves some out. The profile shows around 2.1 million clones, roughly 95% of them singletons. Looked up from germline, CDR1 is KGHSH and CDR2 is LQKENI. This CDR3 has 13 residues. Trimming removed 7 bases at V and 4 bases at J, with 11 bases between. The healthy adult donors were HIV-negative and reported no recent acute infections or vaccinations. In the CD4+ fraction, cells were divided into CD45RA+ naive and CD45RA-negative memory subsets. This sequence joins TRBV18 and TRBJ1-3; tentatively, D is TRBD1 (6 bases). Sequencing was performed on naive CD4+ T cells sorted from blood. Regarding subset: CD45RA+ positively selected. The clonotype was recovered from a man aged 18 to 29 in good health. The CDR3 DNA follows: TGTGCCAGCTTCACTGGACAGGGAAACACCATATATTTT. It yields the protein CASFTGQGNTIYF.